These 27 T cell receptor beta chains were sequenced from one sample in a study of cytomegalovirus exposure and HLA in healthy donors. The PCR was carried out with 60 Vbeta primers and 13 Jbeta primers. The protocol was immunoSEQ multiplex PCR, while the TCRdb copy is restricted to in-frame clones and leaves out a portion. The sample lists under 200,000 clones, about 85% occurring once. The sample comprised PBMCs. Receptors originate from a man in his late teens or twenties in good health and CMV-seronegative.

This clone has only one observation. V usage is TRBV27 and J usage is TRBJ2-7; possibly TRBD2 for D (6 bases). Germline assignment: CDR1 MNHEY and CDR2 SMNVEV (reference sequence). The CDR3 totals 15 residues. The V and J ends lost 6 bases and 3 bases respectively, with 18 bases between them. CDR3 nucleotide sequence: TGTGCCAGCAGCTCAAGACTAGGAAAAGTCTACGAGCAGTACTTC. Amino acid sequence: CASSSRLGKVYEQYF.

The chain carries TRBV2 and TRBJ2-3, with 10 nucleotides matching TRBD2. This CDR3 spans 14 amino acids. CDR1 and CDR2 from the germline V gene are SNHLY and FYNNEI. The V and J ends lost 8 bases and 5 bases, in that order; junction bases with no gene match: 7. The CDR3 nucleotides are TGTGCCAGCCGCCTTAGCGGGGGGATAGATACGCAGTATTTT. It yields the protein CASRLSGGIDTQYF.

This clone has more than one count but fewer than ten. The genes are TRBV9 and TRBJ2-7; possible D gene TRBD2, 5 bases. The CDR3 is made up of 15 amino acids. Germline loops: CDR1 SGDLS, CDR2 YYNGEE. The V end lost 4 bases, the J end lost 2 bases, and 16 bases lay between the germline ends. The CDR3: CASSLGPGETYEQYF. In nucleotides, the CDR3 is TGTGCCAGCAGCCTAGGCCCTGGGGAGACCTACGAGCAGTACTTC.

The sample holds one count of this clone. The CDR3 here is CASSLEQTYEQYF. The CDR3 nucleotides are TGCGCCAGCAGCTTGGAGCAAACCTACGAGCAGTACTTC. The chain recombines TRBV5-1 with TRBJ2-7; D gene unclear. V was trimmed by 0 bases and J by 2 bases, leaving 6 bases between them. The CDR3 covers 13 residues. Looked up from germline, CDR1 is SGHRS and CDR2 is YFSETQ.

The rearrangement uses TRBV27 and TRBJ2-7; 8 nucleotides agree with TRBD2. The junction had 8 bases not matched to a gene; V was cut back by 6 bases and J by 4 bases. The CDR3 contains 14 residues. Germline V gene lookup returns CDR1 MNHEY and CDR2 SMNVEV (reference sequence). CDR3 coding DNA: TGTGCCAGCAGCAAGGGACTAGAAGGGTACGAGCAGTACTTC. It yields the protein CASSKGLEGYEQYF.

In this sample, this clone turned up a few times. The rearrangement links TRBV19 to TRBJ1-1; 7 bases map to TRBD1. In germline, CDR1 is LNHDA, CDR2 SQIVND (reference sequence). This CDR3 region has 15 residues. Unmatched junction bases numbered 4, after V lost 0 bases and J lost 3 bases. The CDR3 is CASSIDLTGDTEAFF. The DNA for the CDR3 is TGTGCCAGTAGTATAGACCTAACAGGGGACACTGAAGCTTTCTTT.

To note about this clone: Other DNA sequences in the same sample also yield this CDR3. The chain recombines TRBV19 with TRBJ2-1; tentatively, D is TRBD2 (6 bases). The CDR3 extends over 14 amino acids. V lost 1 base, J lost 4 bases, and 8 bases lay in between. The germline V gene has CDR1 LNHDA and CDR2 SQIVND (reference sequence). The CDR3 reads CASSIGGDYNEQFF. DNA of the CDR3: TGTGCCAGTAGTATAGGCGGGGATTACAATGAGCAGTTCTTC.

The table lists this clone with a count of one. The sample holds other DNA sequences that translate to the same CDR3. The gene calls are TRBV7-6 and TRBJ1-4; the D gene is possibly TRBD1 (6 bases). V shed 1 base and J shed 7 bases, with 16 bases lying between them. Germline V gene data show CDR1 as SGHVS and CDR2 as FNYEAQ. The CDR3 is 16 residues long. CDR3 loop: CASSLERAGASEKLFF. CDR3 coding DNA: TGTGCCAGCAGCTTAGAAAGGGCAGGGGCGAGTGAAAAACTGTTTTTT.

The V and J genes are TRBV7-9 and TRBJ1-6, with a weak D call TRBD1 (5 bases). CDR3 length: 14 residues. The V and J ends lost 10 bases and 7 bases respectively, with 17 bases between them. Germline CDR1 SEHNR, CDR2 FQNEAQ (reference sequence). CDR3 region: CATLRTGENSPLHF. CDR3 nucleotide sequence: TGTGCCACCCTCCGGACGGGGGAGAATTCACCCCTCCACTTT.

The rearrangement links TRBV5-1 to TRBJ1-2; D is perhaps TRBD1 (6 bases). Germline CDR1 is SGHRS and CDR2 is YFSETQ. Trimming took 4 bases from V and 0 from J, leaving 13 bases between them. This CDR3 has 15 residues. CDR3 sequence reads: CASSETDSPNYGYTF. The CDR3 region has the DNA TGCGCCAGCAGCGAAACGGACAGCCCTAACTATGGCTACACCTTC.

This rearrangement joins TRBV27 to TRBJ2-1; TRBD2 matches at 15 bases. With 10 bases clipped from V and 8 bases from J, the junction kept 6 bases outside the gene matches. There are 14 residues in the CDR3. Germline V CDR1 and CDR2: MNHEY, SMNVEV (reference sequence). As DNA, the CDR3 is TGTGCCACCGAGGGACTAGCGGGAGGTGATGAGCAGTTCTTC. Translated, it gives CATEGLAGGDEQFF.

This clone came up a few times. This chain links TRBV28 with TRBJ1-1; possibly TRBD1 for D (5 bases). CDR3 length equals 14 residues. Germline V gene sequence: CDR1 MDHEN, CDR2 SYDVKM. Deletions cut 5 bases from V and 6 bases from J, with 16 bases between. The CDR3 nucleotides read TGTGCCAGCAGTCCGGCGGGGGGTCGCGCTGAAGCTTTCTTT. It codes for CASSPAGGRAEAFF.

The table lists this clone with a few counts. V is TRBV7-2 and J is TRBJ1-2; 7 positions match TRBD1. CDR1 is SGHTA, CDR2 FQGNSA, per germline. CDR3 size: 14 residues. V dropped 1 base and J dropped 4; count of bases not matched to a gene: 3. CDR3 bases: TGTGCCAGCAGCTTAGGACAGGGTGGCTATGGCTACACCTTC. This sequence encodes CASSLGQGGYGYTF.

This clone was counted once. The V gene is TRBV30, the J gene TRBJ2-3, with 10 bases fitting TRBD1. Trimming took 2 bases from V and 5 from J; bases not matched to a gene: 7. Looked up from germline, CDR1 is GTSNPN and CDR2 is SVGIG (reference sequence). The CDR3 loop spans 15 amino acids. CDR3 amino acids: CAWSPRQGAEDTQYF. The DNA of the CDR3 is TGTGCCTGGAGTCCCAGACAGGGGGCTGAAGATACGCAGTATTTT.

The V and J genes are TRBV15 and TRBJ2-6; no clear D. V was pared by 4 bases and J by 4 bases, with 8 bases between. This CDR3 spans 14 amino acids. CDR1 and CDR2 from the germline V gene are LNHNV and YYDKDF (reference sequence). CDR3: CATSTGQGANVLTF. DNA of the CDR3: TGTGCCACCAGCACGGGTCAAGGGGCCAACGTCCTGACTTTC.

Points on this clone: At one of its ends the junction is not consistent with the germline gene, which may arise from a read error. The J gene is TRBJ1-6, the V gene TRBV7-9, with 11 bases fitting TRBD1. The V gene's germline CDR1 is SEHNR and CDR2 FQNEAQ (reference sequence). There are 17 residues in the CDR3. This chain's CDR3 is CSSSPPIGQGASSPLHF. The CDR3, as DNA: TGTTCCAGCAGCCCACCTATTGGACAGGGGGCTAGTTCACCCCTCCACTTT.

This sequence joins TRBV27 and TRBJ2-5; a possible D gene is TRBD1 (5 bases). The J call may be incorrect, as the DNA end agrees better with TRBJ2-7. The CDR3 has 12 residues. CDR1 MNHEY and CDR2 SMNVEV come from the germline V gene (reference sequence). CDR3 sequence reads: CASSPDTLEQYF. In nucleotides, the CDR3 is TGTGCCAGCAGCCCGGACACCCTCGAGCAGTACTTC.

The gene calls are TRBV4-1 and TRBJ2-2; D gene ambiguous. The CDR3 totals 15 residues. The ends were cut back, 1 base at V and 0 bases at J, with 6 bases in the middle. Germline V gene sequence: CDR1 MGHRA, CDR2 YSYEKL. The CDR3 sequence: CASSQGGTNTGELFF. The CDR3 nucleotides read TGCGCCAGCAGCCAAGGAGGAACGAACACCGGGGAGCTGTTTTTT.

The chain combines TRBV9 with TRBJ2-5; TRBD2 might be the D (7 bases). This CDR3 is 16 amino acids long. CDR1 is SGDLS and CDR2 is YYNGEE in the germline V gene. Trimming removed 0 bases from V and 5 bases from J, with 17 bases in between. The DNA of the CDR3 is TGTGCCAGCAGCGTAGGTGAGGGGGGGCCGATCGAGACCCAGTACTTC. Amino acids: CASSVGEGGPIETQYF.

The rearrangement links TRBV4-1 to TRBJ2-6; 7 bases match TRBD1. Germline V gene sequence: CDR1 MGHRA, CDR2 YSYEKL. The CDR3 is 16 amino acids. With V trimmed by 3 bases and J by 4 bases, 6 bases remained unmatched. The CDR3 here is CASSHLTGQGANVLTF. The CDR3 coding sequence is TGCGCCAGCAGCCACCTGACAGGGCAAGGGGCCAACGTCCTGACTTTC.

The chain is built from TRBV9 and TRBJ2-2, with a possible D match to TRBD2 (6 bases). The CDR3 covers 16 residues. Germline lookup yields CDR1 SGDLS and CDR2 YYNGEE. Trimming pared 0 bases from V and 3 bases from J, leaving 12 bases between. CDR3 protein: CASSVGLAVDTGELFF. In DNA form, the CDR3 reads TGTGCCAGCAGCGTAGGTTTAGCGGTGGACACCGGGGAGCTGTTTTTT. Looking up the rest from reference TRBV9 and TRBJ2-2 gives the full variable domain: DSGVTQTPKHLITATGQRVTLRCSPRSGDLSVYWYQQSLDQGLQFLIQYYNGEERAKGNILERFSAQQFPDLHSELNLSSLELGDSALYFCASSVGLAVDTGELFFGEGSRLTVL.

The V gene is TRBV6-1, the J gene TRBJ2-4; 11 positions match TRBD2. The CDR3 is made up of 16 amino acids. CDR1 MNHNS and CDR2 SASEGT come from the germline V gene. Losses at the gene ends were 2 bases for V and 6 bases for J; bases not matched to a gene: 6. This CDR3 reads CASSEMPSGGPNIQYF. CDR3 nucleotides: TGTGCCAGCAGTGAAATGCCTAGCGGGGGGCCAAACATTCAGTACTTC.

This clone was seen just once. The genes are TRBV7-9 and TRBJ2-1; D perhaps matches TRBD2 (6 bases). Germline CDR1 reads SEHNR; CDR2 reads FQNEAQ (reference sequence). Trimming left V 5 bases short and J 8 bases short, with 16 bases between. The CDR3 length is 14 residues. CDR3 amino acids: CASSPRLVSHEQFF. The CDR3 DNA reads TGTGCCAGCAGCCCAAGACTAGTCTCACATGAGCAGTTCTTC.

The CDR3 loop is CASSLARTTDTQYF. CDR3 sequence (DNA): TGTGCCAGCAGTTTAGCCAGAACCACAGATACGCAGTATTTT. V and J are TRBV27 and TRBJ2-3, with D unresolved. Germline V CDR1 and CDR2: MNHEY, SMNVEV (reference sequence). Trimming removed 2 bases from V and 2 bases from J, with 8 bases in between. CDR3 length: 14 amino acids.

CDR3 nucleotide sequence: TGTGCCAGTACGAGACAGGACAGGGATGAGCAGTTCTTC. It specifies CASTRQDRDEQFF. The rearrangement uses TRBV19 and TRBJ2-1; 8 nucleotides line up with TRBD1. J was trimmed by 8 bases and V by 7 bases; bases with no gene match: 7. CDR3 length: 13 amino acids. Germline V lookup: CDR1 LNHDA, CDR2 SQIVND (reference sequence).

The chain employs TRBV5-1 and TRBJ1-4; 9 nucleotides line up with TRBD1. The J segment lost 8 bases and the V segment lost 4 bases, leaving 6 bases of the junction unmatched. Germline V lookup: CDR1 SGHRS, CDR2 YFSETQ. This CDR3 comprises 14 residues. This CDR3 reads CASSRDRVGEKLFF. The DNA of the CDR3 is TGCGCCAGCAGCCGGGACAGGGTAGGGGAAAAACTGTTTTTT.

A note on this clone: In the same sample, other DNA sequences code for this CDR3. The chain is built from TRBV2 and TRBJ1-1, with a possible D match to TRBD1 (5 bases). The CDR3 runs to 13 residues. CDR1 and CDR2 (germline): SNHLY, FYNNEI. The germline V and J ends were trimmed by 6 bases and 1 base, with 9 bases remaining between them. CDR3 sequence (DNA): TGTGCCAGCAGGGCTGACAGGAACACTGAAGCTTTCTTT. It codes for CASRADRNTEAFF.